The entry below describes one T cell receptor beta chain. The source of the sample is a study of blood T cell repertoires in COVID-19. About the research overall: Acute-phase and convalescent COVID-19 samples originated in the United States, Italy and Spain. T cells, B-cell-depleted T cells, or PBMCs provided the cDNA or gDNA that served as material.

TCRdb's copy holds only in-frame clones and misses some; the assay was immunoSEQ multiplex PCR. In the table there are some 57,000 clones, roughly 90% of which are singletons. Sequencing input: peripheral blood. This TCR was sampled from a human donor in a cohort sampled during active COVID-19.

CDR3: CASSGGSETQYF. The CDR3 nucleotides are TGTGCCAGCTCAGGCGGGAGCGAGACCCAGTACTTC. The chain recombines TRBV18 with TRBJ2-5; 7 bases map to TRBD2. Losses at the gene ends were 5 bases for V and 5 bases for J; bases not matched to a gene: 2. Germline values: CDR1 KGHSH, CDR2 LQKENI. This CDR3 is 12 amino acids long.